Below are 11 T cell receptor beta chains sequenced from a single sample in a study of blood T cells in healthy people across ages. Primed by a sample-barcoded 5' primer and a J-beta primer mix, a second PCR proceeded for about 7 to 11 cycles. TCRdb called the 5' RACE reads again in MiXCR, with one record for every CDR3 protein. The table lists approximately 810,000 distinct CDR3 sequences, more than 25% of them singletons. Specimen: blood. All receptors come from an elderly woman in good health.

This chain links TRBV6-5 with TRBJ1-2; D not certain. The ends were cut back, 5 bases at V and 8 bases at J, with 12 bases in the middle. The germline V gene encodes CDR1 MNHEY and CDR2 SVGAGI. This CDR3 is 12 amino acids long. This CDR3 is CASSETHSGYTF. DNA of the CDR3: TGTGCCAGCAGTGAAACCCATTCCGGCTACACCTTC.

This clonotype has at least ten counts. This sequence joins TRBV7-2 and TRBJ2-1, with 7 bases that match TRBD1. The V and J ends lost 5 bases and 2 bases, in that order; junction bases with no gene match: 6. CDR3 size: 15 residues. CDR1 SGHTA and CDR2 FQGNSA come from the germline V gene. This CDR3 reads CASSTATGTYNEQFF. DNA of the CDR3: TGTGCCAGCAGCACCGCGACAGGGACCTACAATGAGCAGTTCTTC. Full variable domain (rest looked up from reference TRBV7-2 and TRBJ2-1): GAGVSQSPSNKVTEKGKDVELRCDPISGHTALYWYRQSLGQGLEFLIYFQGNSAPDKSGLPSDRFSAERTGGSVSTLTIQRTQQEDSAVYLCASSTATGTYNEQFFGPGTRLTVL.

This clonotype was recorded many times. The J gene is TRBJ2-7, the V gene TRBV28; D may be TRBD1 (6 bases). Germline CDR1 reads MDHEN; CDR2 reads SYDVKM. This CDR3 is 14 amino acids long. Trimming shortened V by 6 bases and J by 1 base, and 13 bases separated the two germline ends. The CDR3 region is CASRQGPMSYEQYF. The DNA of the CDR3 is TGTGCCAGCAGGCAGGGGCCTATGTCCTACGAGCAGTACTTC.

This clonotype has a count of ten or more. This chain connects TRBV7-9 to TRBJ1-1, with D perhaps matching TRBD1 (5 bases). The CDR3 extends over 15 amino acids. CDR1 is SEHNR, CDR2 FQNEAQ, per germline (reference sequence). The V end was cut by 5 bases, the J end by 1 base, with 14 bases between. CDR3 amino acids: CASSPSGFGNTEAFF. CDR3 DNA sequence: TGTGCCAGCAGCCCGTCAGGGTTCGGGAACACTGAAGCTTTCTTT.

This chain joins TRBV9 and TRBJ1-2; no reliable D call. Looked up from germline, CDR1 is SGDLS and CDR2 is YYNGEE. The CDR3 runs to 16 residues. V was clipped by 3 bases and J by 6 bases, with 21 bases between them. The CDR3 loop reads CASSEPEKGLTNGYTF. CDR3 bases: TGTGCCAGCAGCGAGCCGGAGAAGGGCTTAACCAATGGCTACACCTTC.

This clonotype was detected ten times or more. The chain carries TRBV6-2 or TRBV6-3 and TRBJ2-7, with unresolved D. The CDR3 length is 15 residues. CDR1 is MNHEY and CDR2 is SVGEGT in the germline V gene. Trimming left V 4 bases short and J 2 bases short, with 15 bases between. CDR3 sequence (DNA): TGTGCCAGCAGTTCCTCGGGTCCTCGGCCCTACGAGCAGTACTTC. Its protein product is CASSSSGPRPYEQYF.

This clonotype showed up just a few times. The chain has TRBV4-2 and TRBJ1-1, with D maybe TRBD1 (5 bases). Trimming left V 3 bases short and J 6 bases short, with 20 bases between. The CDR3 loop spans 16 amino acids. The germline V gene encodes CDR1 LGHNA and CDR2 YNFKEQ. The CDR3 here is CASSHYMGGDRAEAFF. The DNA for the CDR3 is TGTGCCAGCAGCCATTATATGGGGGGGGACCGCGCTGAAGCTTTCTTT.

This clonotype was seen more than once but under ten times. The CDR3 region has the DNA TGTGCCAGCAGTCCCCGGGGGGGTCGGGGGACTGAAGCTTTCTTT. Its protein is CASSPRGGRGTEAFF. This rearrangement joins TRBV12-3 or TRBV12-4 to TRBJ1-1; a weak D match, TRBD1 (5 bases). V gave up 5 bases and J gave up 5 bases, with 18 bases separating them. The CDR3 is 15 amino acids.

This clonotype was observed many times. This chain links TRBV6-2 or TRBV6-3 with TRBJ2-7; 7 bases agree with TRBD1. V lost 7 bases and J lost 0; bases outside the gene matches: 6. The length of the CDR3 is 14 residues. Germline CDR1 reads MNHEY; CDR2 reads SVGEGT. Here the CDR3 reads CASKVGGSSYEQYF. As DNA, the CDR3 is TGTGCCAGCAAAGTAGGGGGCAGCTCCTACGAGCAGTACTTC.

This clonotype was detected a few times. This rearrangement joins TRBV12-3 or TRBV12-4 to TRBJ2-7, with 13 positions matching TRBD2. The end of the DNA is better explained by TRBJ2-4, so the J call may be wrong. The CDR3 is 18 residues long. CDR3 protein: CASSLPQGATSGRNIQYF. CDR3 DNA: TGTGCCAGCAGTTTACCTCAGGGGGCGACTAGCGGGAGGAACATTCAGTACTTC.

In this sample, this clonotype turned up many times. The chain combines TRBV7-2 with TRBJ2-5; no firm D call. The CDR3 has 13 residues. V shed 1 base and J shed 9 bases, with 12 bases lying between them. CDR1 SGHTA and CDR2 FQGNSA come from the germline V gene. This CDR3 reads CASSLGVVAAQYF. DNA for the CDR3: TGTGCCAGCAGCTTAGGGGTTGTGGCGGCCCAGTACTTC.